Reported below is one T cell receptor beta chain. The authors reverse transcribed about 0.5 to 1 ug RNA with random hexamers. MiXCR, applied by TCRdb to the immunoSEQ multiplex PCR reads, yields one record per CDR3 protein. Here the sample spans fewer than 150,000 distinct CDR3 sequences, roughly 95% being singletons. The data stem from a study of CD8 T cells in Susac syndrome. Germline V lookup: CDR1 SQVTM, CDR2 ANQGSEA. The V gene lost 6 bases and the J gene lost 3 bases, with 15 bases spanning the gap. The CDR3 runs to 13 residues. The V call is TRBV29-1, the J call TRBJ2-7; the D call may be TRBD1 or TRBD2 (5 bases each). The TCR sequence derives from a human donor in good health. The sample was CD4+ T cells from PBMCs. In DNA, the CDR3 is TGCAGCGTACCTGGGGCTAGCAGCTACGAGCAGTACTTC. It specifies CSVPGASSYEQYF.